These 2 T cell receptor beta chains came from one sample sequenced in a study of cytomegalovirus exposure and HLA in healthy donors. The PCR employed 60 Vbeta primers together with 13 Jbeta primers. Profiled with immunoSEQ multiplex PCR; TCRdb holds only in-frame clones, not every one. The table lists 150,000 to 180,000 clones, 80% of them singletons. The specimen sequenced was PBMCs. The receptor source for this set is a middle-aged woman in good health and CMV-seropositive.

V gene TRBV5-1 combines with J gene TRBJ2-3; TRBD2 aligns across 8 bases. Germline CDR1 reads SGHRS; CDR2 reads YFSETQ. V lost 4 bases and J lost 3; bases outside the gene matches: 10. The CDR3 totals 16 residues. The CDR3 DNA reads TGCGCCAGCAGCATCCAGGGACTAGGTGTAACAGATACGCAGTATTTT. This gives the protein CASSIQGLGVTDTQYF. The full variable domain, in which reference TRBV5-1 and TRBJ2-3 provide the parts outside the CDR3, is KAGVTQTPRYLIKTRGQQVTLSCSPISGHRSVSWYQQTPGQGLQFLFEYFSETQRNKGNFPGRFSGRQFSNSRSEMNVSTLELGDSALYLCASSIQGLGVTDTQYFGPGTRLTVL.

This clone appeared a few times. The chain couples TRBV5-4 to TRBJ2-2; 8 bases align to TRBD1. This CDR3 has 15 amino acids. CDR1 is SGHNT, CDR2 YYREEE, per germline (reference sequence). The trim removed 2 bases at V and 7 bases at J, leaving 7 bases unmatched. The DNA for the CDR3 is TGTGCCAGCAGCTTTACCCAGGGGGCCGTCGGGGAGCTGTTTTTT. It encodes CASSFTQGAVGELFF.